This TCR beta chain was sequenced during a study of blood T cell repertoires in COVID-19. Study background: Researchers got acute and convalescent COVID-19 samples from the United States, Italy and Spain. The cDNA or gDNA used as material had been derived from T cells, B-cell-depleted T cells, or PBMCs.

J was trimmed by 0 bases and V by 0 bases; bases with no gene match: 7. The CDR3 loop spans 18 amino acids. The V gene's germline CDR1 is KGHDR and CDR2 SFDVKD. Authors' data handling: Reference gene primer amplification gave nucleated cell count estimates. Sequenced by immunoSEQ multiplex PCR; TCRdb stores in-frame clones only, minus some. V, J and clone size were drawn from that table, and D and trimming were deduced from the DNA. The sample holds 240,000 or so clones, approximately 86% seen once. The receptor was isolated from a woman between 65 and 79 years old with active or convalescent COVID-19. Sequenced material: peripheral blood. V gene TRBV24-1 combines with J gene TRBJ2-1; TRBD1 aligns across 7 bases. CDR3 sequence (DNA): TGTGCCACCAGTGATTTGCCTACAGGGGCGGCCTCCTACAATGAGCAGTTCTTC. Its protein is CATSDLPTGAASYNEQFF.